The sequence of this TCR beta chain was determined in a study of Ad26.COV2.S vaccination and SARS-CoV-2 variants. The study's findings and limits: The study found higher spike-specific TCR breadth in vaccine than placebo recipients. The breadth of spike-specific CD8+ and CD4+ T cell responses after vaccination was reportedly substantial.

Here immunoSEQ multiplex PCR was the method, and the copy in TCRdb shows in-frame clones only, minus some. Of roughly 92,000 clones in the sample, more than 70% were seen once. On this clone itself: No antigen is known for it.

Germline V gene lookup returns CDR1 MDHEN and CDR2 SYDVKM. V lost 5 bases and J lost 0, with 11 bases in between. CDR3 length: 14 amino acids. This specimen was peripheral blood, taken after recovery from COVID-19. The receptor was isolated from a human donor who had recovered from COVID-19. V usage is TRBV28 and J usage is TRBJ2-7; D is possibly TRBD2 (5 bases). The CDR3 DNA follows: TGTGCCAGCAGTCCCTTGGACTTCTCCTACGAGCAGTACTTC. It codes for CASSPLDFSYEQYF.